This T cell receptor (beta chain) was sequenced in a study of blood T cell repertoires in COVID-19. On the study more broadly: The United States, Italy and Spain were the sources of the acute and convalescent COVID-19 samples. PBMCs, B-cell-depleted T cells, or T cells provided the cDNA or gDNA that made up the material.

In the original processing: Amplification from reference gene primers served as the basis for estimated nucleated cell counts. Sequencing used immunoSEQ multiplex PCR; TCRdb keeps in-frame clones, though not all of them. That table supplies the V and J calls and clone size; D and trimming were determined from the DNA. The data hold some 700,000 clones, with around 89% observed a single time. This CDR3 spans 21 amino acids. Germline lookup yields CDR1 LGHNT and CDR2 FRNRAP. The V and J ends lost 7 bases and 0 bases respectively, with 31 bases between them. This clonotype was sampled from a young woman with acute or convalescent COVID-19. Sequences were obtained from peripheral blood. This chain uses TRBV12-5 with TRBJ2-1, with TRBD2 as a possible D gene (7 bases). The CDR3 DNA reads TGTGCTAGTGACGCACCAGGGGAGGTGCGGGGGACCCGAAGCTCCTACAATGAGCAGTTCTTC. It specifies CASDAPGEVRGTRSSYNEQFF.